This TCR beta chain was recovered during a study of patients and donors after allogeneic stem cell transplantation. This CDR3 comprises 14 residues. Germline CDR1 is DFQATT and CDR2 is SNEGSKA (reference sequence). Trimming shortened V by 6 bases and J by 3 bases, and 15 bases separated the two germline ends. MiXCR was run by TCRdb on the RT-PCR reads, yielding one entry per CDR3 protein. There are about 410,000 distinct CDR3 sequences in the sample; roughly 16% occur only once, and around 7.9% lies in the top ten. This clonotype was counted a few times. The specimen was blood, either unsorted or a sorted T cell fraction (not recorded which). The rearrangement joins TRBV20-1 to TRBJ1-5; D possibly corresponds to TRBD1 (5 bases). This sequence was found in a human donor who was either an allogeneic HSCT recipient or a stem cell or donor lymphocyte infusion donor (not recorded which). It is not recorded whose cells these are; they may come from a transplant donor. The CDR3 DNA follows: TGCAGTGCAAGCGGGGGGGTGGTCAATCAGCCCCAGCATTTT. Translation: CSASGGVVNQPQHF.